Presented here are 27 T cell receptor beta chains from one specimen sequenced in a study of Graves' ophthalmopathy and Graves' hyperthyroidism. RNA served as the template for amplifying TCR beta CDR3 regions. The first round was an RT-PCR with HTBI primers, and the second round was a multiplex PCR. TCRdb ran MiXCR on the multiplex PCR reads and lists one entry per CDR3 protein. The profile shows over a million distinct CDR3 sequences, about 40% of them singletons. Sequenced sample: peripheral blood or thyroid tissue (not recorded which). The receptor set was obtained from an adult man with Graves' hyperthyroidism.

This clonotype has more than one count but fewer than ten. Mismatch with germline at one junction end may stem from a read error. The V call is TRBV5-4, the J call TRBJ1-2; D is unresolved. The length of the CDR3 is 13 residues. CDR1 is SGHNT and CDR2 is YYREEE in the germline V gene (reference sequence). CDR3 residues: CASSYASSYGYTF. CDR3 nucleotide sequence: TGCGCCAGCAGCTACGCTTCTTCCTATGGCTACACCTTC.

V and J are TRBV20-1 and TRBJ2-3; 16 bases map to TRBD2. There are 19 residues in the CDR3. CDR1 is DFQATT and CDR2 is SNEGSKA in the germline V gene (reference sequence). Trimming removed 3 bases from V and 1 base from J; junction bases left unmatched: 10. The CDR3 bases are TGCAGTGCTAGGGGACTAGCGGGAGGGCCTAATCCCCGCACAGATACGCAGTATTTT. It specifies CSARGLAGGPNPRTDTQYF.

This clonotype occurred many times. This chain connects TRBV4-1 to TRBJ1-4; the match to TRBD1 covers 9 bases. The V and J ends lost 3 bases and 8 bases, in that order; junction bases with no gene match: 7. Germline V gene lookup returns CDR1 MGHRA and CDR2 YSYEKL. CDR3 length equals 15 residues. DNA of the CDR3: TGCGCCAGCAGCCAGGAACAGGGGGCGATGGAAAAACTGTTTTTT. It codes for CASSQEQGAMEKLFF.

The chain carries TRBV5-6 and TRBJ1-4; D not certain. The CDR3 contains 14 residues. Germline CDR1 is SGHDT and CDR2 is YYEEEE. V was shortened by 0 bases and J by 8 bases, with 11 bases between the two germline ends. The CDR3 DNA reads TGTGCCAGCAGCTTGGAATCCCTCGAGGAAAAACTGTTTTTT. Protein sequence: CASSLESLEEKLFF.

This chain connects TRBV6-5 to TRBJ1-6; perhaps TRBD1 as D (6 bases). The CDR3 is 14 amino acids. In germline, CDR1 is MNHEY, CDR2 SVGAGI. The germline V and J ends were trimmed by 7 bases and 7 bases, with 14 bases remaining between them. The CDR3 protein is CASNPTGQNSPLHF. For the CDR3, the DNA is TGTGCCAGCAACCCGACAGGACAAAATTCACCCCTCCACTTT.

V and J are TRBV28 and TRBJ2-5, with TRBD2 as a possible D gene (6 bases). Germline CDR1 and CDR2: MDHEN and SYDVKM. Trimming stripped 10 bases from V and 2 bases from J, with 17 bases between. The CDR3 is 14 residues long. Here the CDR3 DNA reads TGTGCCACCGGGGGTCGGGGGAAGCAAGAGACCCAGTACTTC. Its translation is CATGGRGKQETQYF.

This clonotype has at least ten counts. The chain is built from TRBV10-3 and TRBJ2-7; maybe TRBD2 (5 bases). Germline V gives CDR1 ENHRY, CDR2 SYGVKD. The CDR3 has 14 amino acids. Trimming removed 5 bases from V and 5 bases from J, with 16 bases in between. DNA for the CDR3: TGTGCCATCAGTACCGCGGGCCTTCCCAACGAGCAGTACTTC. Its translation: CAISTAGLPNEQYF.

This clonotype was recorded many times. The chain uses TRBV20-1 and TRBJ2-5; D perhaps matches TRBD1 (6 bases). Trimming left V 3 bases short and J 3 bases short, with 11 bases between. CDR3 size: 13 residues. CDR1 is DFQATT, CDR2 SNEGSKA, per germline (reference sequence). The DNA of the CDR3 is TGCAGTGCTAGCTCATCAGGGGAAGAGACCCAGTACTTC. Translating gives CSASSSGEETQYF.

This chain connects TRBV29-1 to TRBJ1-2, with 10 bases aligning to TRBD1. This CDR3 comprises 13 residues. V shed 6 bases and J 6 bases; nucleotides not matched to a gene: 7. CDR1 SQVTM and CDR2 ANQGSEA come from the germline V gene. The CDR3 sequence: CSVATGTGDGYTF. The CDR3, as DNA: TGCAGCGTAGCTACAGGGACAGGGGATGGCTACACCTTC.

This clonotype was found a few times. The chain employs TRBV24-1 and TRBJ2-2; possibly TRBD1 for D (5 bases). Germline CDR1 is KGHDR and CDR2 is SFDVKD. V was cut by 7 bases and J by 7 bases, with 12 bases left in between. The CDR3 totals 13 residues. CDR3 amino acids: CATSTGSLGELFF. For the CDR3, the DNA is TGTGCCACCAGCACAGGTTCTCTCGGGGAGCTGTTTTTT.

The chain couples TRBV15 to TRBJ2-5, with D uncertain. The V gene's germline CDR1 is LNHNV and CDR2 YYDKDF (reference sequence). The V end lost 3 bases, the J end lost 5 bases, and 10 bases lay between the germline ends. CDR3 length: 13 amino acids. This chain's CDR3 is CATSSVHSETQYF. The CDR3 DNA reads as TGTGCCACCAGCAGCGTACATTCGGAGACCCAGTACTTC.

This clonotype came up many times. This chain links TRBV6-5 with TRBJ2-7, with 9 bases identical to TRBD2. Germline lookup yields CDR1 MNHEY and CDR2 SVGAGI. This CDR3 has 13 amino acids. The V segment lost 9 bases and the J segment 2 bases; nucleotides outside the gene matches: 5. The CDR3 protein is CASRLAATYEQYF. The CDR3 nucleotides read TGTGCCAGTAGACTAGCGGCCACCTACGAGCAGTACTTC.

The sample holds many counts of this clonotype. V is TRBV11-2 and J is TRBJ2-5; D possibly matches TRBD1 or TRBD2 (5 bases each). Trimming took 5 bases from V and 1 from J, leaving 17 bases between them. The CDR3 length is 16 residues. CDR1 and CDR2 from the germline V gene are SGHAT and FQNNGV. The CDR3 here is CASSPGASPFQETQYF. CDR3 sequence (DNA): TGTGCCAGCAGCCCCGGGGCGAGTCCTTTCCAAGAGACCCAGTACTTC.

Regarding this clonotype: A much larger clone lies one base from this, so it may be a read error. V gene TRBV24-1 combines with J gene TRBJ2-7; D gene unclear. CDR1 is KGHDR, CDR2 SFDVKD, per germline. V was trimmed by 4 bases and J by 2 bases, leaving 8 bases between them. The CDR3 loop spans 13 amino acids. The CDR3 DNA is TGTGCCACCAGTGACCCCGGCACCTACGAGCAGTACTTC. Encoded protein: CATSDPGTYEQYF.

Concerning this clonotype: Because the CDR3 is missing its conserved closing phenylalanine or tryptophan, this is likely a read error. The limits of the CDR3 on the DNA are not certain, so only TCRdb's listed CDR3 is given. This rearrangement joins TRBV15 to TRBJ1-1; the table calls TRBD1, which could not be checked here. CDR1 and CDR2 (germline): LNHNV, YYDKDF (reference sequence). With termini counted, the CDR3 has 11 amino acids. The CDR3 is CATSSGTGGNY.

Many counts were recorded for this clonotype. The chain employs TRBV9 and TRBJ2-7, with TRBD2 as a possible D gene (6 bases). Between the trimmed V and J ends, which lost 0 bases and 2 bases, there was a span of 12 bases. The CDR3 sequence is 15 residues long. CDR1 SGDLS and CDR2 YYNGEE come from the germline V gene. CDR3 sequence: CASSVGGGKTYEQYF. The CDR3, as DNA: TGTGCCAGCAGCGTAGGAGGCGGGAAGACCTACGAGCAGTACTTC.

The sample holds many counts of this clonotype. The chain joins TRBV12-3 or TRBV12-4 to TRBJ1-1; weak D call: TRBD1 (5 bases). With 6 bases removed from V and 1 base from J, the gap between germline ends came to 9 bases. The CDR3 has 13 residues. In nucleotides, the CDR3 is TGTGCCAGCAGCCACGACAGGAACACTGAAGCTTTCTTT. Protein sequence: CASSHDRNTEAFF.

The sample holds a few counts of this clonotype. The CDR3 here is CASSQAGISGNTIYF. CDR3 DNA sequence: TGCGCCAGCAGCCAAGCCGGGATCTCTGGAAACACCATATATTTT. This sequence joins TRBV4-3 and TRBJ1-3; D gene ambiguous. Trimming left V 1 base short and J 0 bases short, with 7 bases between. Germline V gene data show CDR1 as LGHNA and CDR2 as YSLEER. The CDR3 runs 15 residues.

This clonotype was counted at least ten times. The V and J genes are TRBV15 and TRBJ1-1, with TRBD1 as a possible D gene (5 bases). The CDR3 loop spans 15 amino acids. The germline gives CDR1 LNHNV, CDR2 YYDKDF (reference sequence). With 1 base removed from V and 0 bases from J, the gap between germline ends came to 9 bases. The CDR3 is CATSRGGTLNTEAFF. The CDR3 DNA follows: TGTGCCACCAGCAGAGGCGGGACGTTGAACACTGAAGCTTTCTTT. Filled out from reference TRBV15 and TRBJ1-1, the complete variable domain reads DAMVIQNPRYQVTQFGKPVTLSCSQTLNHNVMYWYQQKSSQAPKLLFHYYDKDFNNEADTPDNFQSRRPNTSFCFLDIRSPGLGDTAMYLCATSRGGTLNTEAFFGQGTRLTVV.

This clonotype was found many times. The chain joins TRBV11-1 to TRBJ2-7; tentatively, D is TRBD1 or TRBD2 (5 bases each). Trimming cost V 5 bases and J 2 bases, with 13 bases left between them. Germline loops: CDR1 SGHAT, CDR2 FQDESV (reference sequence). The CDR3 sequence is 14 residues long. The CDR3 bases are TGTGCCAGCAGCCACCCCGGGACCGCCTACGAGCAGTACTTC. The encoded protein is CASSHPGTAYEQYF.

This clonotype was counted only a few times. This rearrangement joins TRBV11-2 to TRBJ1-2; no firm D call. Deletions cut 0 bases from V and 2 bases from J, with 13 bases between. Germline V gene data show CDR1 as SGHAT and CDR2 as FQNNGV. This CDR3 comprises 16 residues. The CDR3: CASSLDIPDTNYGYTF. The CDR3 nucleotides read TGTGCCAGCAGCTTAGATATCCCCGACACGAACTATGGCTACACCTTC.

The table lists this clonotype with a few counts. The rearrangement links TRBV4-3 to TRBJ1-4; no firm D call. V lost 7 bases and J 0 bases, leaving 12 bases between the germline ends. Germline CDR1 reads LGHNA; CDR2 reads YSLEER. The CDR3 is made up of 15 amino acids. The CDR3 loop reads CASKGFDATNEKLFF. The CDR3 nucleotides read TGCGCCAGCAAAGGATTTGACGCAACTAATGAAAAACTGTTTTTT.

The chain employs TRBV11-2 and TRBJ1-2; 9 nucleotides match TRBD1. After removal of 5 bases from V and 6 bases from J, the junction contained 10 bases not matched to a gene. Germline V gene lookup returns CDR1 SGHAT and CDR2 FQNNGV. The CDR3 totals 15 residues. Written as DNA, the CDR3 is TGTGCCAGCAGCCCGGACCCCGGGACAGGGAATGGCTACACCTTC. This codes for CASSPDPGTGNGYTF. The full variable domain, rest sourced from reference TRBV11-2 and TRBJ1-2, is EAGVAQSPRYKIIEKRQSVAFWCNPISGHATLYWYQQILGQGPKLLIQFQNNGVVDDSQLPKDRFSAERLKGVDSTLKIQPAKLEDSAVYLCASSPDPGTGNGYTFGSGTRLTVV.

This clonotype was seen ten or more times. The genes are TRBV10-3 and TRBJ1-1; D is ambiguous. There are 16 residues in the CDR3. Trimming took 2 bases from V and 1 from J, leaving 14 bases between them. In germline, CDR1 is ENHRY, CDR2 SYGVKD. The CDR3 DNA follows: TGTGCCATCAGTGAGGCTTGGGCAGGACCGAACACTGAAGCTTTCTTT. It is translated as CAISEAWAGPNTEAFF.

This clonotype has more than one count but fewer than ten. The V call is TRBV24-1, the J call TRBJ1-1; the match to TRBD1 covers 10 bases. The V gene's germline CDR1 is KGHDR and CDR2 SFDVKD. CDR3 size: 17 residues. J lost 2 bases, V lost 6 bases, and 11 bases had no gene match. CDR3 in amino acids: CATSRHGTGVTNTEAFF. The CDR3 DNA sequence: TGTGCCACCAGTAGGCACGGGACAGGGGTCACAAACACTGAAGCTTTCTTT.

The V and J genes are TRBV14 and TRBJ2-7; tentative D call: TRBD1 (6 bases). The CDR3 covers 14 residues. Trimming removed 2 bases at V and 6 bases at J, with 14 bases between. The germline CDR1 and CDR2 sequences are SGHDN and FVKESK. This CDR3 reads CASSQNRVLGEQYF. In DNA, the CDR3 is TGTGCCAGCAGCCAAAACAGGGTACTGGGCGAGCAGTACTTC.

This clonotype was found many times. This chain joins TRBV4-1 and TRBJ2-7; TRBD1 matches at 8 bases. The CDR3 spans 15 residues. With V trimmed by 5 bases and J by 2 bases, 8 bases remained unmatched. CDR1 is MGHRA, CDR2 YSYEKL, per germline. The chain's CDR3 is CASSVTTGEAYEQYF. The CDR3 nucleotides are TGCGCCAGCAGCGTTACGACAGGGGAGGCCTACGAGCAGTACTTC.